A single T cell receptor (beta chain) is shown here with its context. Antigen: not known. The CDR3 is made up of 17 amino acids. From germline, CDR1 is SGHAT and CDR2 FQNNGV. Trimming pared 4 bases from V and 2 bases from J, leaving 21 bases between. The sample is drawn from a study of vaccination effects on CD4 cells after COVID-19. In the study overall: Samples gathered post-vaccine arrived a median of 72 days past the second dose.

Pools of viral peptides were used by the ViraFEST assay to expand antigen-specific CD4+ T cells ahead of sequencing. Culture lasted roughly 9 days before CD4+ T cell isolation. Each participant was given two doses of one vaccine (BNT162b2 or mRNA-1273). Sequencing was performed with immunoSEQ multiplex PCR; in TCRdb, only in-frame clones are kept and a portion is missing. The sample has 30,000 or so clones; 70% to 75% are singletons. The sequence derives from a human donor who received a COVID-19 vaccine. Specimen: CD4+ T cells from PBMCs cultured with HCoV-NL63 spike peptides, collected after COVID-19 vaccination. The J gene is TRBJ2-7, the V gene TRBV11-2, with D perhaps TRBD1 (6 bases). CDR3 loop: CASSSQPSGVGTYEQYF. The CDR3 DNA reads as TGTGCCAGCAGCTCTCAACCCTCAGGGGTAGGAACCTACGAGCAGTACTTC.